This T cell receptor beta chain is drawn from a study of metastatic and nonmetastatic thyroid tumors. Study summary: Across peripheral blood and tumor or nodule tissue samples taken from malignant and benign thyroid patients, the repertoires were compared with one another. The study's findings and limits: Across blood and tumor, TCR beta diversity in malignant thyroid tumors was reportedly significantly higher than in benign nodules.

Original processing notes: Using the CDR3 differences seen across clinicopathological groups, the authors built a distant-metastasis classifier for papillary thyroid cancer, which was meant to discriminate distant-metastatic patients. TCRdb redid the clone calls on the PCR reads using MiXCR. What appears here as the V and J calls and clone size reflects TCRdb's work, not the paper's. Among tens of thousands of clones, roughly 24% were seen once, and the ten largest hold about 70%. Remarks on this clone: Its specificity is unknown.

All patients reached thyroid surgery having received no treatment beforehand. CDR3 size: 13 residues. Trimming pared 4 bases from V and 3 bases from J, leaving 10 bases between. Germline assignment: CDR1 ENHRY and CDR2 SYGVKD. This clonotype was sampled from a male donor with papillary thyroid cancer or a benign thyroid nodule (not recorded which). Some clones in this sample may be carry-over from other donors' samples. The source material was blood. The chain combines TRBV10-3 with TRBJ2-7, with a tentative D call TRBD2 (5 bases). The CDR3 nucleotides read TGTGCCATCAGTGGTACGGGAAGCTACGAGCAGTACTTC. Amino acids: CAISGTGSYEQYF.